Sequencing of this T cell receptor beta chain was carried out in a study of response to subunit inactivated influenza vaccine. Concerning this clonotype: Antigen specificity is unknown.

Broader study findings: Every seasonal influenza vaccination brings in few new T cells, the authors suggested.

From the RT-PCR reads, TCRdb called clonotypes with MiXCR, one entry per CDR3 protein. The sample has hundreds of thousands of distinct CDR3 sequences; approximately 15% are singletons. This clonotype was sampled from a man between 45 and 75 years old who received an inactivated influenza vaccine. Specimen: CD4+ T cells sorted from PBMCs, collected 23 to 25 months after vaccination.

The CDR3 protein is CSVQGSSNEQFF. The CDR3, as DNA: TGCAGCGTTCAAGGCAGCTCGAATGAGCAGTTCTTC. The chain couples TRBV29-1 to TRBJ2-1; D ambiguous. The V end was cut by 5 bases, the J end by 7 bases, with 12 bases between. This CDR3 contains 12 residues. The germline gives CDR1 SQVTM, CDR2 ANQGSEA.